The 15 T cell receptor beta chains below come from one sample, sequenced in a study of blood T cell repertoires in COVID-19. Libraries were prepared by immunoSEQ multiplex PCR; TCRdb keeps only in-frame clonotypes and omits some of them. The table lists around 340,000 clones, about 88% of them singletons. Material for sequencing was peripheral blood. The receptor source for this set is a woman in her sixties or seventies with COVID-19, enrolled during active disease.

The rearrangement links TRBV29-1 to TRBJ1-1; 10 bases match TRBD1. The CDR3 length is 10 residues. Germline V gene sequence: CDR1 SQVTM, CDR2 ANQGSEA. The V and J ends lost 7 bases and 10 bases, in that order; junction bases with no gene match: 3. Here the CDR3 DNA reads TGCAGCGGTGACAGGGGGCGAGCTTTCTTT. It specifies CSGDRGRAFF.

The rearrangement uses TRBV30 and TRBJ1-6, with 7 bases matching TRBD1. The CDR3 totals 15 residues. The J segment lost 10 bases and the V segment lost 4 bases, leaving 13 bases of the junction unmatched. Looked up from germline, CDR1 is GTSNPN and CDR2 is SVGIG (reference sequence). CDR3 in DNA: TGTGCCTGGACAATAAGGGACAGACAGATCTCACCCCTCCACTTT. It specifies CAWTIRDRQISPLHF.

The chain has TRBV7-2 and TRBJ2-7, with D possibly matching TRBD2 (5 bases). Trimming shortened V by 5 bases and J by 7 bases, and 12 bases separated the two germline ends. Germline V gene data show CDR1 as SGHTA and CDR2 as FQGNSA. The CDR3 runs 12 residues. For the CDR3, the DNA is TGTGCCAGCAGCGCGGACTCCCAGGAGCAGTACTTC. Amino acid sequence: CASSADSQEQYF.

This chain links TRBV9 with TRBJ2-5; 7 bases are a match to TRBD2. CDR3 size: 17 residues. Germline assignment: CDR1 SGDLS and CDR2 YYNGEE. V was pared by 4 bases and J by 1 base, with 13 bases of the junction left unmatched. CDR3 protein: CASSLGGSRIGQETQYF. The CDR3 nucleotides read TGTGCCAGCAGCCTGGGCGGGAGTAGGATAGGCCAAGAGACCCAGTACTTC.

The CDR3 reads CASINEGVPGKAFF. DNA for the CDR3: TGTGCCAGTATTAACGAGGGGGTTCCTGGGAAAGCTTTCTTT. J is TRBJ1-1 and V is TRBV19, with D maybe TRBD1 (6 bases). CDR1 and CDR2 from the germline V gene are LNHDA and SQIVND (reference sequence). This CDR3 region has 14 residues. The V end lost 7 bases, the J end lost 9 bases, and 21 bases lay between the germline ends.

The chain joins TRBV5-1 to TRBJ2-3; 8 bases are a match to TRBD1. V lost 4 bases to trimming and J lost 6 bases; unmatched junction nucleotides: 10. This CDR3 has 15 amino acids. Looked up from germline, CDR1 is SGHRS and CDR2 is YFSETQ. The CDR3 nucleotides read TGCGCCAGCAGCCCGGGACAGGCTCTCGGTGATACGCAGTATTTT. This encodes CASSPGQALGDTQYF.

In its sample, this clone ranks as medium-sized. This chain joins TRBV6-5 and TRBJ1-2; D not resolved. Germline lookup yields CDR1 MNHEY and CDR2 SVGAGI. Trimming removed 8 bases from V and 8 bases from J, with 9 bases in between. The CDR3 is made up of 10 amino acids. The CDR3 reads CASYFSGYTF. In nucleotides, the CDR3 is TGTGCCAGCTATTTCTCCGGCTACACCTTC.

Only one count was recorded for this clone. The chain joins TRBV4-3 to TRBJ2-3; 7 nucleotides match TRBD1. Germline V CDR1 and CDR2: LGHNA, YSLEER. The CDR3 has 13 amino acids. V lost 5 bases and J lost 8; bases outside the gene matches: 7. The CDR3 coding sequence is TGCGCCAGCAGCGAATTACAGGGGACTACGCAGTATTTT. It encodes CASSELQGTTQYF.

This chain joins TRBV7-2 and TRBJ2-1, with D possibly matching TRBD1 (6 bases). The CDR3 has 14 residues. Germline V gene data show CDR1 as SGHTA and CDR2 as FQGNSA. V shed 2 bases and J shed 6 bases, with 11 bases lying between them. The CDR3 bases are TGTGCCAGCAGCTTACGATGGGGGCCCAATGAGCAGTTCTTC. This sequence encodes CASSLRWGPNEQFF.

The rearrangement joins TRBV21-1 to TRBJ2-7; no DNA check was done on the table's D call, TRBD2. TRBV21-1 is classified as a pseudogene. The CDR3 runs 17 residues. The CDR3: CASSGPRGWRGGHEQYF. In nucleotides, the CDR3 is TGTGCCAGCAGCGGACCCCGGGGGTGGCGGGGAGGCCACGAGCAGTACTTC.

The chain recombines TRBV4-1 with TRBJ2-1; 9 bases align to TRBD2. Losses at the gene ends were 2 bases for V and 7 bases for J; bases not matched to a gene: 9. The CDR3 totals 16 residues. The germline V gene encodes CDR1 MGHRA and CDR2 YSYEKL. CDR3 loop: CASSQYSGGATNEQFF. The CDR3 bases are TGCGCCAGCAGCCAATATAGCGGGGGAGCTACGAATGAGCAGTTCTTC.

The chain's CDR3 is CASSDGTGGSGANVLTF. Written as DNA, the CDR3 is TGCGCCAGCAGCGATGGGACAGGGGGCTCTGGGGCCAACGTCCTGACTTTC. The J gene is TRBJ2-6, the V gene TRBV5-1, with 11 positions matching TRBD1. J lost 0 bases, V lost 4 bases, and 3 bases had no gene match. The CDR3 covers 17 residues. Looked up from germline, CDR1 is SGHRS and CDR2 is YFSETQ.

The V and J genes are TRBV3-1 (or the pseudogene TRBV3-2) and TRBJ2-7; D is uncertain. V was pared by 0 bases and J by 5 bases, with 8 bases between. Germline V gene sequence: CDR1 LGHDT, CDR2 YNNKEL (reference sequence). The CDR3 runs to 13 residues. The CDR3 sequence: CASSQDSKNEQYF. The CDR3 region has the DNA TGTGCCAGCAGCCAAGATAGTAAGAACGAGCAGTACTTC.

V and J are TRBV12-3 or TRBV12-4 and TRBJ1-1; a weak D match, TRBD1 (5 bases). This CDR3 spans 13 amino acids. Trimming stripped 7 bases from V and 4 bases from J, with 13 bases between. CDR3 sequence (DNA): TGTGCCAGCACACCACAGGTGGGCACTGAAGCTTTCTTT. It yields the protein CASTPQVGTEAFF.

The CDR3 here is CASTDSGNTIYF. As DNA, the CDR3 is TGTGCCTCGACAGACTCTGGAAACACCATATATTTT. V is TRBV30 and J is TRBJ1-3; weak D call: TRBD1 (5 bases). Deletions cut 7 bases from V and 0 bases from J, with 7 bases between. The germline CDR1 and CDR2 sequences are GTSNPN and SVGIG (reference sequence). The CDR3 contains 12 residues. The whole variable domain, remainder taken from reference TRBV30 and TRBJ1-3, is SQTIHQWPATLVQPVGSPLSLECTVEGTSNPNLYWYRQAAGRGLQLLFYSVGIGQISSEVPQNLSASRPQDRQFILSSKKLLLSDSGFYLCASTDSGNTIYFGEGSWLTVV.